A single sample gave rise to the 25 T cell receptor beta chains below, sequenced in a study of OX40 agonist ivuxolimab in advanced cancers. Generated by immunoSEQ multiplex PCR, the TCRdb table keeps only in-frame clones and is missing some. The sample records 55,000 to 65,000 clones, approximately 91% being singletons. This specimen was CD4+ or CD8+ T cells sorted from blood, taken in a trial of the OX40 agonist ivuxolimab. The source is an adult with an advanced solid tumor such as melanoma, head and neck, liver or kidney cancer.

This chain links TRBV7-3 with TRBJ2-5; 9 bases align to TRBD2. Germline lookup yields CDR1 SGHTA and CDR2 FQGTGA. CDR3 size: 16 residues. V shed 2 bases and J 5 bases; nucleotides not matched to a gene: 9. The CDR3 loop is CASSLVAGGPVETQYF. CDR3 bases: TGTGCCAGCAGCTTAGTCGCGGGAGGGCCTGTTGAGACCCAGTACTTC.

The V and J genes are TRBV2 and TRBJ1-3, with D possibly matching TRBD1 (5 bases). Germline CDR1 and CDR2: SNHLY and FYNNEI. The V end lost 6 bases, the J end lost 4 bases, and 7 bases lay between the germline ends. CDR3 size: 12 residues. As DNA, the CDR3 is TGTGCCAGCAGGGGGCAAGGAAACACCATATATTTT. This sequence encodes CASRGQGNTIYF.

The chain recombines TRBV19 with TRBJ2-2; 11 positions agree with TRBD2. The V gene end was trimmed by 5 bases and the J gene end by 4 bases; junction bases not matched to a gene: 3. The CDR3 consists of 15 residues. Germline CDR1 reads LNHDA; CDR2 reads SQIVND (reference sequence). CDR3 bases: TGTGCCAGTAGTTATAGCGGGGGGGCCACCGGGGAGCTGTTTTTT. This encodes CASSYSGGATGELFF.

Only a few counts were recorded for this clone. The chain combines TRBV1 with TRBJ1-5; the table's D call, TRBD1, was not checked against the DNA. TRBV1 is a known pseudogene. The CDR3 is 15 residues long. Written as DNA, the CDR3 is TGCACCAGCAGCCAAGGACAGGGAAAGAATCAGCCCCAGCATTTT. Protein sequence: CTSSQGQGKNQPQHF.

The J gene is TRBJ2-1, the V gene TRBV5-6, with D perhaps TRBD1 (6 bases). Germline V gives CDR1 SGHDT, CDR2 YYEEEE. This CDR3 has 16 amino acids. Trimming took off 0 bases at V and 6 bases at J, with 16 bases between the two ends. The CDR3 DNA follows: TGTGCCAGCAGCTTGGAGGGGGACAATCGTTTCAATGAGCAGTTCTTC. It translates to CASSLEGDNRFNEQFF.

The V call is TRBV7-2, the J call TRBJ2-5; 13 bases are a match to TRBD2. Trimming took 5 bases from V and 4 from J; bases not matched to a gene: 1. CDR1 SGHTA and CDR2 FQGNSA come from the germline V gene. This CDR3 spans 14 amino acids. The CDR3 reads CASSRLAGGETQYF. The CDR3 DNA sequence: TGTGCCAGCAGCCGACTAGCGGGAGGAGAGACCCAGTACTTC.

The V and J genes are TRBV4-3 and TRBJ2-7, with 8 positions matching TRBD2. Trimming cost V 0 bases and J 5 bases; bases outside gene matches: 6. This CDR3 is built from 15 residues. CDR1 is LGHNA and CDR2 is YSLEER in the germline V gene. The CDR3 loop reads CASSQERTSFHEQYF. The CDR3 bases are TGCGCCAGCAGCCAAGAGAGGACTAGCTTCCACGAGCAGTACTTC.

The CDR3: CASSYLYRDFQFF. The CDR3 DNA follows: TGTGCCAGCAGTTACCTATACCGGGACTTCCAGTTCTTC. V usage is TRBV6-5 and J usage is TRBJ2-1; weak D call: TRBD2 (6 bases). The CDR3 has 13 amino acids. Germline V CDR1 and CDR2: MNHEY, SVGAGI. The V end was cut by 2 bases, the J end by 13 bases, with 15 bases between.

The chain is built from TRBV5-1 and TRBJ1-1; the D gene is possibly TRBD1 (6 bases). The CDR3 extends over 14 amino acids. V shed 0 bases and J shed 1 base, with 7 bases lying between them. Germline CDR1 SGHRS, CDR2 YFSETQ. The CDR3 loop is CASSLEGQNTEAFF. CDR3 bases: TGCGCCAGCAGCTTGGAGGGACAGAACACTGAAGCTTTCTTT.

The CDR3 bases are TGTGCCAGCAGTTTCCTTATGACAGGTGAAGCTTTCTTT. Its translation is CASSFLMTGEAFF. This rearrangement joins TRBV25-1 to TRBJ1-1, with D perhaps TRBD1 (6 bases). Germline values: CDR1 MGHDK, CDR2 SYGVNS. The CDR3 is 13 residues long. The V and J ends lost 5 bases and 7 bases respectively, with 14 bases between them.

This clone was seen only a few times. The chain couples TRBV13 to TRBJ2-3; D is possibly TRBD2 (6 bases). Germline lookup yields CDR1 PRHDT and CDR2 FYEKMQ (reference sequence). Trimming shortened V by 7 bases and J by 4 bases, and 15 bases separated the two germline ends. The CDR3 is 14 amino acids. For the CDR3, the DNA is TGTGCCAGCACCTTTCGGGAGCGCTCAGATACGCAGTATTTT. Its translation: CASTFRERSDTQYF.

The genes are TRBV7-2 and TRBJ2-7; TRBD2 is a possible D gene (5 bases). The V and J ends lost 7 bases and 2 bases respectively, with 21 bases between them. CDR1 SGHTA and CDR2 FQGNSA come from the germline V gene. The CDR3 consists of 16 residues. CDR3 nucleotide sequence: TGTGCCAGCAATAGAGACGTCGCCAGCGGTACCTACGAGCAGTACTTC. Residues: CASNRDVASGTYEQYF.

The chain carries TRBV27 and TRBJ2-7, with a possible D match to TRBD1 (5 bases). V lost 5 bases and J 7 bases, leaving 18 bases between the germline ends. Germline loops: CDR1 MNHEY, CDR2 SMNVEV (reference sequence). The CDR3 runs to 14 residues. DNA of the CDR3: TGTGCCAGCAGTCGGTCAGGGAATCTAGGTGAGCAGTACTTC. Protein sequence: CASSRSGNLGEQYF.

The rearrangement uses TRBV21-1 and TRBJ2-7; the tabulated D call, TRBD1, remains unverified against the DNA. TRBV21-1 is listed as a pseudogene. This CDR3 is built from 19 residues. CDR3 sequence: CASSKKRRGQVYLIYEQYF. In nucleotides, the CDR3 is TGTGCCAGCAGCAAAAAAAGGCGGGGACAGGTCTACCTTATATACGAGCAGTACTTC.

This chain links TRBV4-2 with TRBJ2-5; no firm D call. CDR3 length equals 15 residues. The V end lost 4 bases, the J end lost 5 bases, and 17 bases lay between the germline ends. The germline V gene encodes CDR1 LGHNA and CDR2 YNFKEQ. In DNA form, the CDR3 reads TGTGCCAGCAGCCGCGATCTTGGGGTCGTGGAGACCCAGTACTTC. This codes for CASSRDLGVVETQYF.

The J gene is TRBJ2-1, the V gene TRBV4-2; D is undetermined. The CDR3 has 13 amino acids. Trimming cost V 4 bases and J 6 bases, with 10 bases left between them. Germline assignment: CDR1 LGHNA and CDR2 YNFKEQ. CDR3 amino acids: CASSLRLSNEQFF. In DNA, the CDR3 is TGTGCCAGCAGCCTCCGACTCTCCAATGAGCAGTTCTTC.

The genes are TRBV28 and TRBJ2-3; no clear D. Germline loops: CDR1 MDHEN, CDR2 SYDVKM. The CDR3 contains 12 residues. Trimming pared 6 bases from V and 4 bases from J, leaving 8 bases between. CDR3 sequence (DNA): TGTGCCAGCAGAAGCGAGGCAGATACGCAGTATTTT. Protein sequence: CASRSEADTQYF.

This chain joins TRBV2 and TRBJ2-2; D remains unclear. The length of the CDR3 is 15 residues. With 5 bases removed from V and 2 bases from J, the gap between germline ends came to 12 bases. Germline V gene sequence: CDR1 SNHLY, CDR2 FYNNEI. The CDR3 DNA reads as TGTGCCAGCAGTCAGACGAACCCCAACACCGGGGAGCTGTTTTTT. Encoded protein: CASSQTNPNTGELFF.

V usage is TRBV7-9 and J usage is TRBJ2-1; 10 nucleotides align to TRBD2. The CDR3 contains 15 residues. CDR1 and CDR2 from the germline V gene are SEHNR and FQNEAQ (reference sequence). The V segment lost 0 bases and the J segment 10 bases; nucleotides outside the gene matches: 6. CDR3 coding DNA: TGTGCCAGCAGCTTAGCAAGCGGGAGGGGAAGAGAGCAGTTCTTC. Translated: CASSLASGRGREQFF.

The genes are TRBV4-2 and TRBJ2-5; possible D gene TRBD2, 5 bases. Germline CDR1 LGHNA, CDR2 YNFKEQ. V lost 1 base and J 5 bases, leaving 14 bases between the germline ends. CDR3 size: 15 residues. The CDR3 reads CASSQGNSGGETQYF. The CDR3 region has the DNA TGTGCCAGCAGCCAAGGGAACTCGGGCGGGGAGACCCAGTACTTC.

This chain links TRBV7-2 with TRBJ2-7, with D perhaps TRBD1 (6 bases). This CDR3 comprises 14 residues. Germline assignment: CDR1 SGHTA and CDR2 FQGNSA. The V and J ends lost 2 bases and 2 bases respectively, with 10 bases between them. CDR3 loop: CASSLRTETYEQYF. CDR3 coding DNA: TGTGCCAGCAGCTTAAGGACAGAGACCTACGAGCAGTACTTC.

J is TRBJ2-7 and V is TRBV5-4; TRBD2 matches 7 bases. This CDR3 spans 15 amino acids. The V gene's germline CDR1 is SGHNT and CDR2 YYREEE (reference sequence). J was trimmed by 2 bases and V by 0 bases; bases with no gene match: 5. The CDR3 sequence is CASSLGGGGTYEQYF. In DNA form, the CDR3 reads TGTGCCAGCAGCTTGGGGGGGGGAGGGACCTACGAGCAGTACTTC.

This sequence joins TRBV7-2 and TRBJ2-3, with 7 bases lining up with TRBD1. The CDR3 runs to 14 residues. From germline, CDR1 is SGHTA and CDR2 FQGNSA. V trimming: 6 bases; J trimming: 2 bases; junction bases outside the gene matches: 5. The CDR3 is CASRIGQATDTQYF. The CDR3 DNA reads as TGTGCCAGCAGGATCGGACAGGCCACAGATACGCAGTATTTT.

The chain has TRBV19 and TRBJ1-1; D uncertain. This CDR3 region has 14 residues. Trimming pared 5 bases from V and 1 base from J, leaving 11 bases between. The V gene's germline CDR1 is LNHDA and CDR2 SQIVND (reference sequence). The CDR3 bases are TGTGCCAGTAGTGGCCGACGAGAGAACACTGAAGCTTTCTTT. Protein sequence: CASSGRRENTEAFF.

The chain has TRBV19 and TRBJ2-2, with D perhaps matching TRBD1 or TRBD2 (5 bases each). This CDR3 has 14 amino acids. The V end lost 11 bases, the J end lost 4 bases, and 17 bases lay between the germline ends. Germline V gene lookup returns CDR1 LNHDA and CDR2 SQIVND (reference sequence). This CDR3 is CAGTGTSLTGELFF. CDR3 in DNA: TGTGCCGGAACCGGGACGTCGCTCACCGGGGAGCTGTTTTTT.